These 29 T cell receptor beta chains share one sample of origin, sequenced in a study of T cell changes during pregnancy in multiple sclerosis. Sequencing was performed with immunoSEQ multiplex PCR; in TCRdb, only in-frame clones are kept and a portion is missing. The sample shows tens of thousands of clones, approximately 90% of them seen only once. The source was CD4+ T cells from peripheral blood mononuclear cells, collected in the first trimester of pregnancy. The receptors stem from a female donor with multiple sclerosis, enrolled in a pregnancy study.

The genes are TRBV6-5 and TRBJ2-5, with 9 bases aligning to TRBD1. CDR3 length equals 13 residues. Germline loops: CDR1 MNHEY, CDR2 SVGAGI. Trimming took 6 bases from V and 5 from J; bases not matched to a gene: 4. The CDR3 sequence: CASRSTGGETQYF. The CDR3, as DNA: TGTGCCAGCAGATCAACAGGGGGCGAGACCCAGTACTTC.

The chain combines TRBV7-2 with TRBJ2-3; the D is unclear. The CDR3 loop spans 14 amino acids. V shed 1 base and J shed 0 bases, with 5 bases lying between them. CDR1 and CDR2 (germline): SGHTA, FQGNSA. CDR3 residues: CASSLERSTDTQYF. The CDR3 DNA follows: TGTGCCAGCAGCTTAGAGAGGAGCACAGATACGCAGTATTTT.

The chain combines TRBV6-6 with TRBJ1-2; maybe TRBD1 (6 bases). The V end lost 6 bases, the J end lost 8 bases, and 16 bases lay between the germline ends. There are 13 residues in the CDR3. The germline CDR1 and CDR2 sequences are MNHNY and SVGAGI (reference sequence). CDR3 amino acids: CASRTRGGQGYTF. The CDR3 bases are TGTGCCAGCAGGACCCGGGGGGGGCAGGGCTACACCTTC.

This clone has a handful of counts. This chain links TRBV5-1 with TRBJ1-6, with TRBD1 as a possible D gene (5 bases). Trimming cost V 0 bases and J 7 bases, with 5 bases left between them. The CDR3 spans 13 residues. Germline V gene data show CDR1 as SGHRS and CDR2 as YFSETQ. Here the CDR3 DNA reads TGCGCCAGCAGCTTGGGACAGAATTCACCCCTCCACTTT. This encodes CASSLGQNSPLHF.

The chain has TRBV29-1 and TRBJ2-3; no definite D call. Per germline, CDR1 SQVTM and CDR2 ANQGSEA. V dropped 3 bases and J dropped 0 bases, with 4 bases sitting between them. The CDR3 runs to 12 residues. Here the CDR3 DNA reads TGCAGCGTTGACAGGAGCACAGATACGCAGTATTTT. It encodes CSVDRSTDTQYF.

V usage is TRBV11-2 and J usage is TRBJ1-1; unclear D gene. Deletions cut 3 bases from V and 1 base from J, with 18 bases between. This CDR3 comprises 17 residues. CDR1 and CDR2 (germline): SGHAT, FQNNGV. CDR3 amino acids: CASSFRSDLLSNTEAFF. The CDR3 DNA follows: TGTGCCAGCAGCTTTAGGTCAGACTTACTATCGAACACTGAAGCTTTCTTT.

This chain uses TRBV11-3 with TRBJ1-2, with D uncertain. Germline V gene data show CDR1 as SGHNT and CDR2 as YENEEA. This CDR3 has 16 amino acids. Trimming took off 0 bases at V and 0 bases at J, with 11 bases between the two ends. CDR3 residues: CASSLDSGEPNYGYTF. Written as DNA, the CDR3 is TGTGCCAGCAGCTTAGATAGCGGGGAACCTAACTATGGCTACACCTTC.

V usage is TRBV7-2 and J usage is TRBJ1-5; 9 positions match TRBD1. The germline V gene encodes CDR1 SGHTA and CDR2 FQGNSA. J lost 5 bases, V lost 5 bases, and 4 bases had no gene match. This CDR3 has 14 amino acids. CDR3 region: CASSAGTGHQPQHF. Written as DNA, the CDR3 is TGTGCCAGCAGCGCCGGGACAGGGCATCAGCCCCAGCATTTT.

This clone was detected only once. The chain couples TRBV14 to TRBJ2-5; D is uncertain. CDR1 is SGHDN, CDR2 FVKESK, per germline. The CDR3 length is 14 residues. V was pared by 1 base and J by 5 bases, with 11 bases between. CDR3 sequence reads: CASSQASSRETQYF. CDR3 nucleotide sequence: TGTGCCAGCAGCCAAGCGAGTTCTCGTGAGACCCAGTACTTC.

The genes are TRBV19 and TRBJ1-5; D remains unclear. This CDR3 is 13 amino acids long. With 3 bases removed from V and 9 bases from J, the gap between germline ends came to 12 bases. Per germline, CDR1 LNHDA and CDR2 SQIVND (reference sequence). The CDR3 sequence is CASSIVRIGPQHF. CDR3 nucleotide sequence: TGTGCCAGTAGTATCGTCCGCATCGGGCCCCAGCATTTT.

The chain has TRBV6-6 and TRBJ1-1, with 8 bases that match TRBD1. Germline CDR1 reads MNHNY; CDR2 reads SVGAGI (reference sequence). Germline trimming cut 0 bases from V and 5 bases from J; bases unmatched to any gene: 5. This CDR3 spans 15 amino acids. In DNA, the CDR3 is TGTGCCAGCAGTTACTCAGGACAGGGCAGGACTGAAGCTTTCTTT. Its translation: CASSYSGQGRTEAFF.

The chain has TRBV15 and TRBJ1-2; D not certain. CDR1 is LNHNV, CDR2 YYDKDF, per germline (reference sequence). Trimming took 0 bases from V and 7 from J, leaving 15 bases between them. CDR3 length: 15 amino acids. CDR3 nucleotide sequence: TGTGCCACCAGCAGAGATATAGGCGTCCGGAGTGGCTACACCTTC. Its translation is CATSRDIGVRSGYTF. Full variable domain (rest looked up from reference TRBV15 and TRBJ1-2): DAMVIQNPRYQVTQFGKPVTLSCSQTLNHNVMYWYQQKSSQAPKLLFHYYDKDFNNEADTPDNFQSRRPNTSFCFLDIRSPGLGDTAMYLCATSRDIGVRSGYTFGSGTRLTVV.

The chain is built from TRBV6-4 and TRBJ1-6; possible D gene TRBD1, 5 bases. This CDR3 has 13 residues. From germline, CDR1 is MRHNA and CDR2 SNTAGT. Trimming stripped 4 bases from V and 7 bases from J, with 8 bases between. The CDR3 protein is CASSVQENSPLHF. CDR3 DNA sequence: TGTGCCAGCAGTGTACAGGAGAATTCACCCCTCCACTTT.

A few counts support this clone. The chain recombines TRBV11-2 with TRBJ1-3; no definite D call. The V and J ends lost 5 bases and 5 bases respectively, with 10 bases between them. Germline values: CDR1 SGHAT, CDR2 FQNNGV. This CDR3 region has 13 residues. In DNA form, the CDR3 reads TGTGCCAGCAGCGCGGACTCACGAAACACCATATATTTT. This encodes CASSADSRNTIYF.

CDR3 DNA sequence: TGCGCCAGCAGCTTGATCGGGACTAGCGGGGACACTAGCACAGATACGCAGTATTTT. Translation: CASSLIGTSGDTSTDTQYF. This chain joins TRBV5-1 and TRBJ2-3; 13 bases match TRBD2. The germline V gene has CDR1 SGHRS and CDR2 YFSETQ. Losses at the gene ends were 1 base for V and 0 bases for J; bases not matched to a gene: 8. This CDR3 spans 19 amino acids.

V gene TRBV7-2 combines with J gene TRBJ2-1; 11 bases line up with TRBD2. The CDR3 spans 16 residues. Germline V gene lookup returns CDR1 SGHTA and CDR2 FQGNSA. Unmatched junction bases numbered 4, after V lost 5 bases and J lost 1 base. The CDR3: CASSPASGGSYNEQFF. CDR3 DNA sequence: TGTGCCAGCAGCCCCGCTAGCGGGGGGTCCTACAATGAGCAGTTCTTC.

The gene calls are TRBV6-5 and TRBJ2-7; 10 bases match TRBD1. The J segment lost 4 bases and the V segment lost 6 bases, leaving 9 bases of the junction unmatched. From germline, CDR1 is MNHEY and CDR2 SVGAGI. The CDR3 spans 15 residues. CDR3 DNA: TGTGCCAGCAGACCCGGGACAGGGGCCCCGTACGAGCAGTACTTC. Translated, it gives CASRPGTGAPYEQYF.

The chain combines TRBV7-6 with TRBJ2-7; 8 nucleotides match TRBD2. Germline V gene data show CDR1 as SGHVS and CDR2 as FNYEAQ. V lost 1 base and J lost 2; bases outside the gene matches: 10. This CDR3 contains 17 residues. In DNA form, the CDR3 reads TGTGCCAGCAGCTTAGAGGCGGGGGGTCAATTCGCCTACGAGCAGTACTTC. This encodes CASSLEAGGQFAYEQYF.

This clone appeared a single time. The V and J genes are TRBV28 and TRBJ1-2, with 8 bases identical to TRBD1. Germline CDR1 and CDR2: MDHEN and SYDVKM. The CDR3 contains 15 residues. The junction had 8 bases not matched to a gene; V was cut back by 5 bases and J by 3 bases. Written as DNA, the CDR3 is TGTGCCAGCAGTAACCGGGACAGGAGGGACTATGGCTACACCTTC. Translating it yields CASSNRDRRDYGYTF.

This clone has only a few counts. CDR3 region: CASSLSRTVSAGELFF. CDR3 in DNA: TGTGCCAGCAGTTTATCTCGGACAGTCTCGGCCGGGGAGCTGTTTTTT. The genes are TRBV27 and TRBJ2-2; D is perhaps TRBD1 (6 bases). V lost 0 bases and J 6 bases, leaving 14 bases between the germline ends. The CDR3 loop spans 16 amino acids. The germline gives CDR1 MNHEY, CDR2 SMNVEV (reference sequence).

The gene calls are TRBV7-2 and TRBJ2-1; 11 bases align to TRBD2. CDR1 is SGHTA and CDR2 is FQGNSA in the germline V gene. The trim removed 1 base at V and 2 bases at J, leaving 4 bases unmatched. This CDR3 is 17 amino acids long. As DNA, the CDR3 is TGTGCCAGCAGCTTAGTTCGGGGACTAGCGGCCTACAATGAGCAGTTCTTC. Amino acid sequence: CASSLVRGLAAYNEQFF.

The chain employs TRBV6-6 and TRBJ1-2, with 7 bases identical to TRBD1. The CDR3 has 15 amino acids. Looked up from germline, CDR1 is MNHNY and CDR2 is SVGAGI (reference sequence). Germline trimming cut 2 bases from V and 2 bases from J; bases unmatched to any gene: 5. The CDR3 reads CASSYRQGFNYGYTF. In DNA, the CDR3 is TGTGCCAGCAGTTACCGACAGGGTTTCAACTATGGCTACACCTTC.

CDR3 nucleotides: TGTGCCAGCAGCTCGGCCAGGGGGTCCCAAGAGACCCAGTACTTC. Protein: CASSSARGSQETQYF. The J gene is TRBJ2-5, the V gene TRBV11-3; TRBD1 aligns across 7 bases. V lost 4 bases, J lost 1 base, and 6 bases stayed unmatched. The length of the CDR3 is 15 residues. CDR1 SGHNT and CDR2 YENEEA come from the germline V gene.

The V and J genes are TRBV21-1 and TRBJ2-7; TRBD2, the table's D call, was not compared with the DNA. TRBV21-1 corresponds to a pseudogene. The length of the CDR3 is 17 residues. The CDR3 DNA reads TGTGCCAGCAGCGAAAACCAGGGACTAGCGTCTTCCTACGAGCAGTACTTC. It specifies CASSENQGLASSYEQYF.

The CDR3 DNA reads as TGTGCCAGCAGCTTGGATAGCGGGGCAAGCACAGATACGCAGTATTTT. Protein sequence: CASSLDSGASTDTQYF. J is TRBJ2-3 and V is TRBV5-6, with 8 bases that match TRBD2. This CDR3 has 16 amino acids. V was clipped by 0 bases and J by 0 bases; unmatched bases: 3. The germline V gene has CDR1 SGHDT and CDR2 YYEEEE.

The CDR3 sequence is CASSPPDRLNYGYTF. In DNA form, the CDR3 reads TGTGCCAGCTCACCACCGGACAGACTTAACTATGGCTACACCTTC. The J gene is TRBJ1-2, the V gene TRBV18; D may be TRBD1 (6 bases). Trimming removed 0 bases at V and 1 base at J, with 9 bases between. Germline CDR1 KGHSH, CDR2 LQKENI. The CDR3 has 15 residues.

The rearrangement joins TRBV5-4 to TRBJ2-3; 7 bases fit TRBD1. This CDR3 is built from 16 residues. The V gene's germline CDR1 is SGHNT and CDR2 YYREEE (reference sequence). V shed 4 bases and J 1 base; nucleotides not matched to a gene: 9. The CDR3 protein is CASSPGLQGGTDTQYF. As DNA, the CDR3 is TGTGCCAGCAGCCCCGGTCTCCAGGGGGGCACAGATACGCAGTATTTT.

The chain uses TRBV7-9 and TRBJ2-7; 8 bases line up with TRBD1. This CDR3 is built from 14 residues. Trimming cost V 5 bases and J 7 bases; bases outside gene matches: 10. Germline V lookup: CDR1 SEHNR, CDR2 FQNEAQ (reference sequence). CDR3 residues: CASSPKRQGREQYF. The CDR3 nucleotides read TGTGCCAGCAGCCCCAAGCGACAGGGGCGGGAGCAGTACTTC.

V and J are TRBV5-1 and TRBJ2-3; D is undetermined. Germline V gives CDR1 SGHRS, CDR2 YFSETQ. Trimming left V 0 bases short and J 6 bases short, with 14 bases between. The CDR3 length is 15 residues. As DNA, the CDR3 is TGCGCCAGCAGCTTGGATGGCTTCCCCCCCGATACGCAGTATTTT. This gives the protein CASSLDGFPPDTQYF.